This is a list of T cell receptor beta chains from one sample in a study of OX40 agonist ivuxolimab in advanced cancers. Profiling relied on immunoSEQ multiplex PCR, and the TCRdb table lists in-frame clones only, not all of them. The sample consists of more than 20,000 clones, 76% of them appearing once. The specimen comprised CD4+ or CD8+ T cells sorted from blood, sampled in a trial of the OX40 agonist ivuxolimab. The receptors stem from an adult with an advanced solid tumor such as melanoma, head and neck, liver or kidney cancer. The CDR3 runs from the conserved cysteine through the conserved F or W. A D gene is named only where the DNA matches it firmly. Size is omitted from some rows. Given values are once, few, many or a class for expanded clones.

TRBV7-3	-	-	TRBJ1-1	CASSFSPNTEAFF	TGTGCCAGCAGCTTTTCCCCGAACACTGAAGCTTTCTTT
TRBV7-3	once	TRBD2	TRBJ2-7	CASSLDSGLTYEQYF	TGTGCCAGCAGCTTAGATAGCGGGTTAACCTACGAGCAGTACTTC
TRBV7-2	-	-	TRBJ1-1	CASSLAGTEAFF	TGTGCCAGCAGCTTAGCGGGCACTGAAGCTTTCTTT
TRBV15	-	-	TRBJ1-1	CATSRLSQNTEAFF	TGTGCCACCAGCAGGCTAAGCCAGAACACTGAAGCTTTCTTT
TRBV10-1	-	-	TRBJ2-7	CASSPPGSPGPYEQYF	TGCGCCAGCAGTCCCCCGGGGAGTCCCGGTCCCTACGAGCAGTACTTC
TRBV25-1	-	-	TRBJ1-6	CASSDYTSYNSPLHF	TGTGCCAGCAGTGATTACACCTCCTATAATTCACCCCTCCACTTT
TRBV7-3	few	-	TRBJ2-5	CASSSKRSGSGRYQETQYF	TGTGCCAGCAGCTCAAAAAGGTCGGGAAGCGGGCGGTATCAAGAGACCCAGTACTTC
TRBV5-8	-	-	TRBJ2-2	CASSTNLPGMGELFF	TGTGCCAGCAGCACCAACCTCCCGGGGATGGGGGAGCTGTTTTTT
TRBV6-5	-	-	TRBJ1-4	CASSKGEGWNEKLFF	TGTGCCAGCAGTAAAGGGGAGGGATGGAATGAAAAACTGTTTTTT
TRBV7-9	-	TRBD1	TRBJ1-2	CASSLEGTGVRYTF	TGTGCCAGCAGCTTAGAAGGGACAGGGGTTCGCTACACCTTC
TRBV7-6	-	-	TRBJ2-5	CASSFNVGGPETQYF	TGTGCCAGCAGCTTCAACGTCGGGGGGCCTGAGACCCAGTACTTC
TRBV18	-	TRBD1	TRBJ2-7	CASSTGQGSSYEQYF	TGTGCCAGCTCAACCGGACAGGGTAGCTCCTACGAGCAGTACTTC
TRBV11-3	-	-	TRBJ2-2	CASSLSTGSTGELFF	TGTGCCAGCAGCTTATCAACAGGGTCCACCGGGGAGCTGTTTTTT
TRBV30	-	-	TRBJ1-5	CALGGLGQPQHF	TGTGCCCTAGGAGGGCTGGGTCAGCCCCAGCATTTT
TRBV6-5	once	-	TRBJ2-2	CASREGASNTGELFF	TGTGCCAGCAGGGAGGGGGCCTCGAACACCGGGGAGCTGTTTTTT
TRBV20-1	-	-	TRBJ2-1	CSARGPNEQFF	TGCAGTGCTAGAGGACCGAATGAGCAGTTCTTC
TRBV15	-	-	TRBJ1-1	CATSREGVGTEAFF	TGTGCCACCAGCAGGGAGGGGGTAGGCACTGAAGCTTTCTTT
TRBV18	few	-	TRBJ1-1	CASSPLDGSKAFF	TGTGCCAGCTCACCACTGGACGGCTCAAAAGCTTTCTTT
TRBV14	-	-	TRBJ2-7	CASSPTTESTTEQYF	TGTGCCAGCAGCCCTACCACAGAGTCTACGACTGAGCAGTACTTC
TRBV5-6	-	TRBD1	TRBJ1-2	CASSQDRLYGYTF	TGTGCCAGCAGCCAGGACAGGCTCTATGGCTACACCTTC
TRBV7-9	-	-	TRBJ2-3	CASSLDSGIIDTDTQYF	TGTGCCAGCAGCTTGGACAGCGGGATTATAGATACAGATACGCAGTATTTT
TRBV14	-	TRBD1	TRBJ1-1	CASSSPGQGLNTEAFF	TGTGCCAGCAGCTCGCCGGGACAGGGTTTGAACACTGAAGCTTTCTTT
TRBV5-6	-	-	TRBJ1-1	CASSRRHANTEAFF	TGTGCCAGCAGCCGTCGACACGCCAACACTGAAGCTTTCTTT
TRBV11-3	-	TRBD2	TRBJ2-7	CASSQGGLAGKGEQYF	TGTGCCAGCAGCCAAGGTGGCCTAGCGGGGAAGGGGGAGCAGTACTTC
TRBV7-9	-	-	TRBJ2-5	CASSPLALQETQYF	TGTGCCAGCAGCCCGCTGGCTTTACAAGAGACCCAGTACTTC
TRBV5-1	once	-	TRBJ1-1	CASSFNSGMTEAFF	TGCGCCAGCAGCTTTAACTCAGGGATGACTGAAGCTTTCTTT
TRBV18	-	-	TRBJ2-3	CASSPTGGTSTDTQYF	TGTGCCAGCTCACCCACAGGTGGAACTAGCACAGATACGCAGTATTTT
TRBV9	large	-	TRBJ2-3	CASSPSRTDTQYF	TGTGCCAGCAGCCCCTCACGCACAGATACGCAGTATTTT
TRBV7-2	-	TRBD2	TRBJ2-1	CASSSSYGGANEQFF	TGTGCCAGCAGCTCTTCCTACGGGGGGGCTAATGAGCAGTTCTTC
TRBV11-2	-	-	TRBJ2-2	CASSQIRSGELFF	TGTGCCAGCAGCCAAATTAGATCCGGGGAGCTGTTTTTT
TRBV15	-	TRBD1	TRBJ2-5	CATSRDRGLETQYF	TGTGCCACCAGCAGAGACAGGGGGCTAGAGACCCAGTACTTC
TRBV5-4	medium-sized	TRBD2	TRBJ2-3	CASSRAPLAGPKDTQYF	TGTGCCAGCAGCCGCGCGCCGCTAGCGGGGCCTAAGGATACGCAGTATTTT
TRBV7-3	-	-	TRBJ2-5	CASSPRDGGWETQYF	TGTGCCAGCAGCCCCAGGGACGGGGGATGGGAGACCCAGTACTTC
TRBV5-1	-	TRBD1	TRBJ2-7	CASSSTGVIEQYF	TGCGCCAGCAGCTCGACAGGGGTGATCGAGCAGTACTTC
TRBV6-8	-	-	TRBJ1-5	CASRYRVGNQPQHF	TGTGCCAGCAGATACAGGGTTGGCAATCAGCCCCAGCATTTT
TRBV5-1	few	-	TRBJ1-6	CASSFTKDNSPLHF	TGCGCCAGCAGCTTCACAAAAGATAATTCACCCCTCCACTTT
TRBV9	few	-	TRBJ2-7	CASSVGEGGSYEQYF	TGTGCCAGCAGCGTAGGCGAAGGGGGGTCCTACGAGCAGTACTTC
TRBV5-4	-	-	TRBJ2-3	CASSSPQRRTDTQYF	TGTGCCAGCAGCTCCCCTCAGCGGAGAACAGATACGCAGTATTTT
TRBV19	medium-sized	-	TRBJ1-2	CASRRSPGLTNYGYTF	TGTGCCAGTAGACGTTCTCCGGGACTAACAAACTATGGCTACACCTTC
TRBV15	-	TRBD1	TRBJ2-7	CATSLFPGTGGYEQYF	TGTGCCACCAGCCTATTTCCCGGGACAGGGGGCTACGAGCAGTACTTC
TRBV4-2	-	-	TRBJ2-6	CASSQFLSTTLGANVLTF	TGTGCCAGCAGCCAATTTCTCAGCACTACTCTTGGGGCCAACGTCCTGACTTTC
TRBV27	-	-	TRBJ2-4	CASSFGRATKNIQYF	TGTGCCAGCAGTTTTGGCAGGGCAACCAAAAACATTCAGTACTTC
TRBV29-1	-	TRBD1	TRBJ1-1	CSERTGGTEAFF	TGCAGCGAACGGACAGGGGGCACTGAAGCTTTCTTT
TRBV6-5	-	TRBD1	TRBJ1-2	CASPTAGTGRYGYTF	TGTGCCAGCCCTACTGCCGGGACAGGGCGCTATGGCTACACCTTC
TRBV5-1	-	-	TRBJ1-1	CASSNLRGNTEAFF	TGCGCCAGCAGCAACCTCAGGGGGAACACTGAAGCTTTCTTT
TRBV7-2	-	-	TRBJ2-5	CASSSIIRGTQYF	TGTGCCAGCAGCTCCATCATCCGGGGGACCCAGTACTTC
TRBV5-4	-	-	TRBJ2-3	CATSGGGPPRSTDTQYF	TGTGCCACGTCTGGGGGGGGCCCTCCTCGTAGCACAGATACGCAGTATTTT
TRBV7-9	-	TRBD1	TRBJ2-7	CASIAGGEQYF	TGTGCCAGCATCGCAGGGGGCGAGCAGTACTTC